Listed here are 15 T cell receptor beta chains from one sample, sequenced in a study of T cells in Graves' hyperthyroidism and ophthalmopathy. From RNA transcripts, TCR beta CDR3 regions were amplified. With the HTBI primer set, the TCR CDR3 went through a first round of RT-PCR. MiXCR, run by TCRdb on the multiplex PCR reads, gives a single entry per CDR3 protein. The sample shows 800,000 or so distinct CDR3 sequences, roughly 40% of them seen only once. The sequenced sample was blood. These receptors came from a young man with Graves' hyperthyroidism.

The chain carries TRBV20-1 and TRBJ1-5; D uncertain. V was shortened by 5 bases and J by 0 bases, with 14 bases between the two germline ends. The CDR3 consists of 15 residues. Germline CDR1 reads DFQATT; CDR2 reads SNEGSKA (reference sequence). The CDR3 DNA sequence: TGCAGTGCTCGAGGGCAGAGATATAGCAATCAGCCCCAGCATTTT. Its protein is CSARGQRYSNQPQHF.

In this sample, this clonotype turned up many times. The chain uses TRBV10-2 and TRBJ1-2; 7 positions match TRBD1. Germline V gene data show CDR1 as WSHSY and CDR2 as SAAADI. V gave up 3 bases and J gave up 5 bases; unmatched junction bases: 6. The CDR3 has 14 residues. Written as DNA, the CDR3 is TGCGCCAGCAGTGAAGGGGGCGCACGGTATGGCTACACCTTC. This codes for CASSEGGARYGYTF.

This clonotype has a handful of counts. The chain is built from TRBV6-4 and TRBJ1-4; D gene uncertain. This CDR3 is built from 16 residues. Trimming took 3 bases from V and 4 from J, leaving 15 bases between them. Germline assignment: CDR1 MRHNA and CDR2 SNTAGT. CDR3 region: CASSDSRRVGNEKLFF. The CDR3 DNA is TGTGCCAGCAGTGATTCCAGGCGAGTTGGTAATGAAAAACTGTTTTTT.

The CDR3 DNA reads as TGCGCCAGCAGCCACATTCTAGAGGGCACTGAAGCTTTCTTT. Amino acids: CASSHILEGTEAFF. V usage is TRBV4-1 and J usage is TRBJ1-1; unclear D gene. The CDR3 runs 14 residues. Trimming shortened V by 3 bases and J by 4 bases, and 12 bases separated the two germline ends. From germline, CDR1 is MGHRA and CDR2 YSYEKL.

The rearrangement joins TRBV7-9 to TRBJ2-7, with 8 bases aligning to TRBD2. The J segment lost 7 bases and the V segment lost 4 bases, leaving 6 bases of the junction unmatched. This CDR3 is 13 amino acids long. Germline V gene data show CDR1 as SEHNR and CDR2 as FQNEAQ (reference sequence). CDR3: CASSSGGNREQYF. For the CDR3, the DNA is TGTGCCAGCAGCTCGGGGGGGAATAGGGAGCAGTACTTC.

Turning to this clonotype: With a much larger clone just one base away, this may be a read error. The rearrangement uses TRBV5-1 and TRBJ1-6, with D uncertain. The germline V gene encodes CDR1 SGHRS and CDR2 YFSETQ. CDR3 length equals 14 residues. DNA for the CDR3: TGCGCCAGCAACTTGAGAGGGCCCAATTCACCCCTCCACTTT. It yields the protein CASNLRGPNSPLHF. Together with reference TRBV5-1 and TRBJ1-6, the CDR3 gives the full variable domain: KAGVTQTPRYLIKTRGQQVTLSCSPISGHRSVSWYQQTPGQGLQFLFEYFSETQRNKGNFPGRFSGRQFSNSRSEMNVSTLELGDSALYLCASNLRGPNSPLHFGNGTRLTVT.

The chain combines TRBV7-3 with TRBJ2-7; D is possibly TRBD1 or TRBD2 (5 bases each). V lost 6 bases and J lost 3, with 18 bases in between. The V gene's germline CDR1 is SGHTA and CDR2 FQGTGA. This CDR3 region has 15 residues. This CDR3 reads CASSPTLGRRYEQYF. The CDR3 region has the DNA TGTGCCAGCAGTCCTACCCTGGGACGTCGCTACGAGCAGTACTTC.

This clonotype has a single count. The chain combines TRBV30 with TRBJ2-5, with TRBD1 matching over 9 bases. The CDR3 is 14 residues long. Germline V gene data show CDR1 as GTSNPN and CDR2 as SVGIG (reference sequence). V shed 4 bases and J 3 bases; nucleotides not matched to a gene: 6. The CDR3 DNA reads TGTGCCTGGACCACCGGGACAGGGAAAGAGACCCAGTACTTC. Protein sequence: CAWTTGTGKETQYF.

The chain has TRBV5-6 and TRBJ1-5; TRBD1 might be the D (6 bases). V lost 3 bases to trimming and J lost 6 bases, with 10 bases between them. Germline CDR1 SGHDT, CDR2 YYEEEE. This CDR3 is built from 13 residues. Written as DNA, the CDR3 is TGTGCCAGCAGCTCGAAAGGGGGTCAGCCCCAGCATTTT. Translation: CASSSKGGQPQHF.

This clonotype was seen ten or more times. An end of the junction differs from the germline gene, which may be a read error. The chain employs TRBV12-3 or TRBV12-4 and TRBJ1-1; D is possibly TRBD1 (6 bases). The CDR3 spans 14 residues. Here the CDR3 DNA reads TGCGCCAGCAGCTTGTTCAGGGGGAACACTGAAGCTTTCTTT. Its protein is CASSLFRGNTEAFF.

This clonotype has a handful of counts. The chain uses TRBV3-1 and TRBJ1-6, with D maybe TRBD1 (6 bases). The CDR3 totals 14 residues. V was cut by 3 bases and J by 10 bases, with 13 bases left in between. The germline CDR1 and CDR2 sequences are LGHDT and YNNKEL (reference sequence). The CDR3 sequence is CASSHTNRESPLHF. CDR3 in DNA: TGTGCCAGCAGCCACACCAACAGGGAATCACCCCTCCACTTT.

Comment on this clonotype: Given the absence of the conserved phenylalanine or tryptophan at the CDR3 end, a read error is likely. This rearrangement joins TRBV13 to TRBJ1-2; D unclear. Germline values: CDR1 PRHDT, CDR2 FYEKMQ (reference sequence). V was trimmed by 5 bases and J by 2 bases, leaving 3 bases between them. The CDR3 sequence is 11 residues long. The CDR3 loop is CASSLNYGYTL. For the CDR3, the DNA is TGTGCCAGCAGCCTAAACTATGGCTACACCCTC.

This clonotype was counted only a few times. The V call is TRBV7-2, the J call TRBJ2-7; 10 bases map to TRBD2. CDR1 and CDR2 from the germline V gene are SGHTA and FQGNSA. This CDR3 spans 13 amino acids. Trimming cost V 2 bases and J 6 bases; bases outside gene matches: 1. The CDR3 region has the DNA TGTGCCAGCAGCTTACAGCGGGAGGGCGAGCAGTACTTC. It encodes CASSLQREGEQYF.

This clonotype was counted ten times or more. The rearrangement uses TRBV6-6 and TRBJ2-6; a weak D match, TRBD2 (5 bases). Germline CDR1 is MNHNY and CDR2 is SVGAGI (reference sequence). Trimming left V 6 bases short and J 2 bases short, with 11 bases between. The CDR3 has 15 amino acids. The CDR3 region is CASSPERAGANVLTF. CDR3 nucleotides: TGTGCCAGCAGCCCGGAGAGGGCTGGGGCCAACGTCCTGACTTTC.

In this sample, this clonotype turned up a few times. The chain links TRBV19 to TRBJ2-7; D may match TRBD1 or TRBD2 (5 bases each). This CDR3 region has 14 residues. Trimming left V 5 bases short and J 0 bases short, with 11 bases between. CDR1 and CDR2 (germline): LNHDA, SQIVND (reference sequence). The CDR3 spells CASSFVGVSYEQYF. The CDR3, as DNA: TGTGCCAGTAGTTTTGTGGGGGTCTCCTACGAGCAGTACTTC.